These 29 T cell receptor beta chains were all obtained from the same sample, sequenced in a study of PD-L1 blockade in urothelial cancer. Profiling relied on immunoSEQ multiplex PCR, and the TCRdb table lists in-frame clones only, not all of them. The sample has 48,000 or so clones, about four fifths seen once; the top ten hold about 10%. As to time point: peripheral blood 6 weeks after treatment start. The sample here was PBMCs, taken around atezolizumab (anti-PD-L1) treatment. All receptors derive from a man aged 65-85 years with urothelial cancer.

The chain recombines TRBV18 with TRBJ2-7, with 8 bases fitting TRBD1. After removal of 3 bases from V and 3 bases from J, the junction contained 1 base not matched to a gene. In germline, CDR1 is KGHSH, CDR2 LQKENI. The CDR3 runs to 13 residues. The CDR3: CASSPDRDYEQYF. In DNA, the CDR3 is TGTGCCAGCTCACCGGACAGGGACTACGAGCAGTACTTC.

This clone appeared a few times. This chain connects TRBV10-3 to TRBJ2-3; TRBD2 is a possible D gene (6 bases). Trimming left V 6 bases short and J 7 bases short, with 14 bases between. The CDR3 has 13 amino acids. Germline V gives CDR1 ENHRY, CDR2 SYGVKD. The CDR3 is CAIRNRLGYTQYF. In nucleotides, the CDR3 is TGTGCCATCAGGAACAGACTAGGTTATACGCAGTATTTT.

This CDR3 reads CASSLEGLAGGETQYF. The CDR3 coding sequence is TGTGCCAGCAGCTTGGAAGGACTAGCAGGAGGAGAGACCCAGTACTTC. This chain links TRBV5-4 with TRBJ2-5; 8 nucleotides line up with TRBD2. Trimming removed 0 bases from V and 4 bases from J; junction bases left unmatched: 8. Looked up from germline, CDR1 is SGHNT and CDR2 is YYREEE (reference sequence). The CDR3 loop spans 16 amino acids.

The gene calls are TRBV5-1 and TRBJ1-1; 7 positions agree with TRBD1. The V gene's germline CDR1 is SGHRS and CDR2 YFSETQ. The CDR3 has 14 residues. Losses at the gene ends were 4 bases for V and 5 bases for J; bases not matched to a gene: 8. The CDR3 loop reads CASSRGGDRTEAFF. CDR3 nucleotide sequence: TGCGCCAGCAGCCGAGGGGGCGATAGGACTGAAGCTTTCTTT. Based on the CDR3 plus reference TRBV5-1 and TRBJ1-1, the full variable domain is KAGVTQTPRYLIKTRGQQVTLSCSPISGHRSVSWYQQTPGQGLQFLFEYFSETQRNKGNFPGRFSGRQFSNSRSEMNVSTLELGDSALYLCASSRGGDRTEAFFGQGTRLTVV.

The chain carries TRBV11-2 and TRBJ1-1; the D is unclear. Per germline, CDR1 SGHAT and CDR2 FQNNGV. V dropped 7 bases and J dropped 5 bases, with 17 bases sitting between them. The CDR3 consists of 14 residues. The CDR3 loop reads CASTAYSGETEAFF. The CDR3 nucleotides read TGTGCCAGCACCGCCTATAGCGGTGAAACTGAAGCTTTCTTT.

This clone was observed once. This chain joins TRBV4-1 and TRBJ2-7; 7 bases match TRBD1. Germline V CDR1 and CDR2: MGHRA, YSYEKL. J lost 5 bases, V lost 1 base, and 8 bases had no gene match. There are 15 residues in the CDR3. The CDR3 spells CASSQVLDRINEQYF. CDR3 sequence (DNA): TGCGCCAGCAGCCAAGTTCTGGACAGGATAAACGAGCAGTACTTC.

CDR3 in amino acids: CASTYRGIDTGELFF. The CDR3 DNA sequence: TGCGCCAGCACATACAGGGGTATTGACACCGGGGAGCTGTTTTTT. This chain uses TRBV4-1 with TRBJ2-2, with 7 bases matching TRBD1. CDR1 and CDR2 (germline): MGHRA, YSYEKL. The V gene end was trimmed by 7 bases and the J gene end by 3 bases; junction bases not matched to a gene: 8. This CDR3 contains 15 residues.

The rearrangement uses TRBV19 and TRBJ1-3; D is unresolved. Between the trimmed V and J ends, which lost 4 bases and 7 bases, there was a span of 17 bases. The CDR3 extends over 15 amino acids. Germline CDR1 LNHDA, CDR2 SQIVND (reference sequence). The chain's CDR3 is CASSTARLEDNTIYF. DNA of the CDR3: TGTGCCAGTAGTACGGCCCGGCTTGAGGATAACACCATATATTTT. Full variable domain (remainder filled in from reference TRBV19 and TRBJ1-3): DGGITQSPKYLFRKEGQNVTLSCEQNLNHDAMYWYRQDPGQGLRLIYYSQIVNDFQKGDIAEGYSVSREKKESFPLTVTSAQKNPTAFYLCASSTARLEDNTIYFGEGSWLTVV.

This chain links TRBV28 with TRBJ1-1; 9 nucleotides line up with TRBD1. This CDR3 spans 15 amino acids. Germline loops: CDR1 MDHEN, CDR2 SYDVKM. The ends lost 5 bases at V and 1 base at J; junction bases unmatched: 5. For the CDR3, the DNA is TGTGCCAGCAGTCCTCGGACAGGGGCGAACACTGAAGCTTTCTTT. It encodes CASSPRTGANTEAFF. Full variable domain (outside the CDR3, taken from reference TRBV28 and TRBJ1-1): DVKVTQSSRYLVKRTGEKVFLECVQDMDHENMFWYRQDPGLGLRLIYFSYDVKMKEKGDIPEGYSVSREKKERFSLILESASTNQTSMYLCASSPRTGANTEAFFGQGTRLTVV.

The V and J genes are TRBV5-6 and TRBJ1-3; TRBD1 agrees at 7 bases. In germline, CDR1 is SGHDT, CDR2 YYEEEE. V shed 5 bases, J shed 3 bases, and the junction held 8 bases outside the gene matches. The CDR3 is 15 amino acids. CDR3 loop: CASSLDRVGGNTIYF. CDR3 in DNA: TGTGCCAGCAGTCTAGACAGGGTCGGTGGAAACACCATATATTTT.

The gene calls are TRBV28 and TRBJ1-4, with TRBD1 as a possible D gene (6 bases). V shed 4 bases and J shed 8 bases, with 20 bases lying between them. The CDR3 spans 16 residues. Germline CDR1 reads MDHEN; CDR2 reads SYDVKM. This CDR3 reads CASSSYARGHGEKLFF. Here the CDR3 DNA reads TGTGCCAGCAGTTCGTACGCCAGGGGCCACGGAGAAAAACTGTTTTTT.

The CDR3 DNA sequence: TGTGCCTGGAGTTCAGGGGACCCCACAGATACGCAGTATTTT. Translated: CAWSSGDPTDTQYF. The chain joins TRBV30 to TRBJ2-3; a possible D gene is TRBD1 (6 bases). The CDR3 is made up of 14 amino acids. Germline values: CDR1 GTSNPN, CDR2 SVGIG (reference sequence). V lost 2 bases and J 2 bases, leaving 11 bases between the germline ends.

For the CDR3, the DNA is TGTGCCAGCTCACCTACCCGGGACTCCTCCTACGAGCAGTACTTC. This sequence encodes CASSPTRDSSYEQYF. This chain links TRBV18 with TRBJ2-7; D is possibly TRBD2 (6 bases). This CDR3 contains 15 residues. Trimming removed 3 bases from V and 0 bases from J, with 12 bases in between. The germline V gene has CDR1 KGHSH and CDR2 LQKENI.

This chain uses TRBV7-2 with TRBJ2-7, with 10 nucleotides matching TRBD2. The germline gives CDR1 SGHTA, CDR2 FQGNSA. Trimming at V came to 7 bases and at J to 3 bases, leaving 3 bases not matched to a gene. The CDR3 consists of 13 residues. The CDR3 DNA follows: TGTGCCAGCAAAGCGGGAGGGGTCTACGAGCAGTACTTC. Translated, it gives CASKAGGVYEQYF.

This rearrangement joins TRBV18 to TRBJ2-1; 12 bases agree with TRBD2. Losses at the gene ends were 3 bases for V and 3 bases for J; bases not matched to a gene: 6. The V gene's germline CDR1 is KGHSH and CDR2 LQKENI. This CDR3 comprises 17 residues. Here the CDR3 DNA reads TGTGCCAGCTCACCGAAACTAGCGGGAGGCAGCTACAATGAGCAGTTCTTC. Amino acid sequence: CASSPKLAGGSYNEQFF.

V usage is TRBV19 and J usage is TRBJ1-5, with D tentatively TRBD1 (5 bases). Germline CDR1 reads LNHDA; CDR2 reads SQIVND (reference sequence). The CDR3 runs 14 residues. Deletions cut 3 bases from V and 1 base from J, with 7 bases between. The chain's CDR3 is CASSINRSNQPQHF. The CDR3 DNA sequence: TGTGCCAGTAGTATTAACAGGAGCAATCAGCCCCAGCATTTT.

The chain carries TRBV19 and TRBJ1-5; possible D gene TRBD1, 6 bases. This CDR3 has 13 residues. The ends were cut back, 7 bases at V and 4 bases at J, with 11 bases in the middle. Germline CDR1 is LNHDA and CDR2 is SQIVND (reference sequence). CDR3 protein: CASNLQGNQPQHF. The CDR3 nucleotides read TGTGCCAGTAACCTACAGGGTAATCAGCCCCAGCATTTT.

The V gene is TRBV5-4, the J gene TRBJ1-2, with TRBD1 matching over 7 bases. Germline CDR1 and CDR2: SGHNT and YYREEE (reference sequence). The CDR3 loop spans 15 amino acids. V trimming: 0 bases; J trimming: 2 bases; junction bases outside the gene matches: 4. The CDR3 sequence is CASSLDRGRNYGYTF. The CDR3 DNA reads as TGTGCCAGCAGCTTGGATAGGGGGCGGAACTATGGCTACACCTTC.

The rearrangement joins TRBV19 to TRBJ1-4; D is unresolved. CDR3 length equals 13 residues. The ends were cut back, 4 bases at V and 7 bases at J, with 10 bases in the middle. In germline, CDR1 is LNHDA, CDR2 SQIVND (reference sequence). This CDR3 reads CASSTGKGEKLFF. In nucleotides, the CDR3 is TGTGCCAGTAGTACCGGGAAAGGTGAAAAACTGTTTTTT.

The CDR3, as DNA: TGTGCCAGCAGTGAATCCCCGGACAGGAGGGAGACCCAGTACTTC. Translating gives CASSESPDRRETQYF. This sequence joins TRBV6-1 and TRBJ2-5; TRBD1 aligns across 7 bases. The V and J ends lost 2 bases and 5 bases, in that order; junction bases with no gene match: 8. CDR3 size: 15 residues. Germline loops: CDR1 MNHNS, CDR2 SASEGT.

The chain uses TRBV7-6 and TRBJ2-1; 11 bases are a match to TRBD2. CDR1 is SGHVS, CDR2 FNYEAQ, per germline. The J segment lost 6 bases and the V segment lost 5 bases, leaving 6 bases of the junction unmatched. The CDR3 consists of 15 residues. CDR3 region: CASSLGLAGVNEQFF. The CDR3 bases are TGTGCCAGCAGCCTAGGACTAGCGGGTGTCAATGAGCAGTTCTTC.

This chain links TRBV21-1 with TRBJ2-2; the table's TRBD2 call for D was not verified on the DNA. TRBV21-1 corresponds to a pseudogene. The CDR3 length is 16 residues. As DNA, the CDR3 is TGTGCCAGCAACGCCGGGACTAGTCAAAGCACCGGGGAGCTGTTTTTT. Amino acid sequence: CASNAGTSQSTGELFF.

This clone was detected a few times. The chain has TRBV7-9 and TRBJ2-5; 7 nucleotides align to TRBD2. CDR3 length: 14 amino acids. The V gene's germline CDR1 is SEHNR and CDR2 FQNEAQ (reference sequence). Trimming at V came to 4 bases and at J to 5 bases, leaving 7 bases not matched to a gene. CDR3 in DNA: TGTGCCAGCAGCTCTCAGGGAGGGAGTGAGACCCAGTACTTC. This translates into CASSSQGGSETQYF.

This sequence joins TRBV28 and TRBJ1-5, with a possible D match to TRBD1 (6 bases). This CDR3 has 16 residues. The germline gives CDR1 MDHEN, CDR2 SYDVKM. V lost 3 bases, J lost 6 bases, and 18 bases lay in between. In DNA form, the CDR3 reads TGTGCCAGCAGTTTGATCGGCAGGGGCAGGTTTCAGCCCCAGCATTTT. It is translated as CASSLIGRGRFQPQHF.

The V call is TRBV19, the J call TRBJ1-1, with a possible D match to TRBD1 (6 bases). V was shortened by 6 bases and J by 1 base, with 18 bases between the two germline ends. Germline V gene lookup returns CDR1 LNHDA and CDR2 SQIVND (reference sequence). This CDR3 spans 16 amino acids. The CDR3: CASSQRMDRPNTEAFF. CDR3 nucleotides: TGTGCCAGTAGCCAACGGATGGACAGACCGAACACTGAAGCTTTCTTT. The full variable domain, with the rest looked up from reference TRBV19 and TRBJ1-1, is DGGITQSPKYLFRKEGQNVTLSCEQNLNHDAMYWYRQDPGQGLRLIYYSQIVNDFQKGDIAEGYSVSREKKESFPLTVTSAQKNPTAFYLCASSQRMDRPNTEAFFGQGTRLTVV.

The V gene is TRBV30, the J gene TRBJ2-7, with D possibly being TRBD2 (5 bases). V shed 3 bases and J shed 2 bases, with 8 bases lying between them. Per germline, CDR1 GTSNPN and CDR2 SVGIG (reference sequence). This CDR3 region has 12 residues. For the CDR3, the DNA is TGTGCCTGGAGGACTACTACCTACGAGCAGTACTTC. This encodes CAWRTTTYEQYF.

The rearrangement links TRBV7-3 to TRBJ1-1, with a tentative D call TRBD1 (6 bases). V was shortened by 3 bases and J by 1 base, with 12 bases between the two germline ends. Germline assignment: CDR1 SGHTA and CDR2 FQGTGA. The CDR3 totals 15 residues. This CDR3 is CASSFSGAPNTEAFF. Written as DNA, the CDR3 is TGTGCCAGCAGCTTCTCAGGGGCACCGAACACTGAAGCTTTCTTT.

This chain joins TRBV7-9 and TRBJ2-7; 7 nucleotides match TRBD1. Trimming took 0 bases from V and 4 from J; bases not matched to a gene: 3. Germline values: CDR1 SEHNR, CDR2 FQNEAQ (reference sequence). There are 14 residues in the CDR3. The CDR3 reads CASSLAGQRYEQYF. The CDR3 DNA follows: TGTGCCAGCAGCTTAGCGGGACAGAGATACGAGCAGTACTTC.

V is TRBV5-4 and J is TRBJ2-2; possible D gene TRBD2, 5 bases. V was shortened by 3 bases and J by 8 bases, with 14 bases between the two germline ends. Germline CDR1 reads SGHNT; CDR2 reads YYREEE (reference sequence). The CDR3 is 14 residues long. The CDR3 reads CASSSGLRYGELFF. The DNA for the CDR3 is TGTGCCAGCAGCTCGGGGTTGCGTTATGGGGAGCTGTTTTTT.